The TCR beta chain described here comes from a study of T cells in tuberculosis. Study results and caveats: Active tuberculosis TCR-alpha repertoires lay closer to GMM-specific TCRs than IGRA-negative controls, suggesting clonal expansion.

On average about 100,000 T cells per donor were immunosequenced. Between the trimmed V and J ends, which lost 5 bases and 1 base, there was a span of 15 bases. Germline V gives CDR1 MDHEN, CDR2 SYDVKM. The CDR3 is 16 residues long. About this clone: Its matching antigen is unknown.

Method: immunoSEQ multiplex PCR; TCRdb's copy keeps in-frame clones and lacks some. The table shows over 30,000 clones, with approximately 97% occurring only once. The sequencing sample was made of PBMCs. The chain has TRBV28 and TRBJ1-5; possible D gene TRBD1, 6 bases. The receptor comes from a donor between 10 and 29 years old with latent tuberculosis or without tuberculosis infection. The CDR3 region is CASSAPGTLSNQPQHF. CDR3 DNA sequence: TGTGCCAGCAGTGCCCCCGGGACACTCAGCAATCAGCCCCAGCATTTT. Full variable domain (outside the CDR3, taken from reference TRBV28 and TRBJ1-5): DVKVTQSSRYLVKRTGEKVFLECVQDMDHENMFWYRQDPGLGLRLIYFSYDVKMKEKGDIPEGYSVSREKKERFSLILESASTNQTSMYLCASSAPGTLSNQPQHFGDGTRLSIL.